This entry describes one T cell receptor (beta chain). Thyroid surgery had not been preceded by any treatment in any patient. This sample is part of a study of metastatic and nonmetastatic thyroid tumors. Study context: Blood and tumor or nodule tissue repertoires from malignant and benign thyroid patients were compared.

The CDR3 length is 12 residues. Trimming shortened V by 5 bases and J by 4 bases, and 5 bases separated the two germline ends. CDR1 MNHNS and CDR2 SASEGT come from the germline V gene. TCRdb ran MiXCR on the PCR reads. This sample carries roughly 20,000 clones, around two fifths of them seen once, and the ten largest clones take about 23%. Sequences were obtained from tumor tissue. The chain links TRBV6-1 to TRBJ2-2; no clear D. This receptor was taken from a female donor with papillary thyroid cancer or a benign thyroid nodule (not recorded which). Some clones in this sample may be carry-over from other donors' samples. The CDR3 DNA is TGTGCCAGCAGTAGTTCCACCGGGGAGCTGTTTTTT. It specifies CASSSSTGELFF.